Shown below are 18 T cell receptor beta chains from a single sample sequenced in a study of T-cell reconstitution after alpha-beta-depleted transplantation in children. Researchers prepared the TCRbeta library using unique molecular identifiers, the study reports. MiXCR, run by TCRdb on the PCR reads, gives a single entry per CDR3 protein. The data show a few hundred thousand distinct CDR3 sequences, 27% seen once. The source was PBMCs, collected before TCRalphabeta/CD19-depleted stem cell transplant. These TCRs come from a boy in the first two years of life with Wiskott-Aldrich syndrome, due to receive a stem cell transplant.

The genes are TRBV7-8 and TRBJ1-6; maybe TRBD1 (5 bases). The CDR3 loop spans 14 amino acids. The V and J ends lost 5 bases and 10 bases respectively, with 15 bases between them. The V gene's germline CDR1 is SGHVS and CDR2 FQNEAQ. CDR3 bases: TGTGCCAGCAGCCCAGACCTGTGGGACTCACCCCTCCACTTT. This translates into CASSPDLWDSPLHF.

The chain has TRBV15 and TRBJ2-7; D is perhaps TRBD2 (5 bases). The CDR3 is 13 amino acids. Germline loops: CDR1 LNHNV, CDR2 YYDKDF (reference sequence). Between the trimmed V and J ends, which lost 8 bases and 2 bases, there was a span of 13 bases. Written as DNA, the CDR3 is TGTGCCACCTCAATAGCCGGGACCTACGAGCAGTACTTC. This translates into CATSIAGTYEQYF. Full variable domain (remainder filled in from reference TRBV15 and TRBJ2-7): DAMVIQNPRYQVTQFGKPVTLSCSQTLNHNVMYWYQQKSSQAPKLLFHYYDKDFNNEADTPDNFQSRRPNTSFCFLDIRSPGLGDTAMYLCATSIAGTYEQYFGPGTRLTVT.

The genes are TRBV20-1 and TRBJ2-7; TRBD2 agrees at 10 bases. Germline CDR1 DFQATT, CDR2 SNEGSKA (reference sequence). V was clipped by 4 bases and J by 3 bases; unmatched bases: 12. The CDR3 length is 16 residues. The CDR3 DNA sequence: TGCAGTGCTACCTTAATTACTAGCGGGATCTACTACGAGCAGTACTTC. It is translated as CSATLITSGIYYEQYF.

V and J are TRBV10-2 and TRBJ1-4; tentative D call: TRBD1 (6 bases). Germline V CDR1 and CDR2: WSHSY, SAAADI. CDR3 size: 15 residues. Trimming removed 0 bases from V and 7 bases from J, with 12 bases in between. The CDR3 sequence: CASSESTGFIEKLFF. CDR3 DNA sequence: TGCGCCAGCAGTGAGTCAACAGGGTTTATTGAAAAACTGTTTTTT.

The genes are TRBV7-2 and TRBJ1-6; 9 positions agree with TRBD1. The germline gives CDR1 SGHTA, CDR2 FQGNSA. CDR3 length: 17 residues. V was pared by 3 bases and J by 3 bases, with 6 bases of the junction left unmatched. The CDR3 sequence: CASSFTGGRFYNSPLHF. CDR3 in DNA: TGTGCCAGCAGCTTTACAGGGGGCCGTTTCTATAATTCACCCCTCCACTTT. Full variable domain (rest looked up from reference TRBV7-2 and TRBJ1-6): GAGVSQSPSNKVTEKGKDVELRCDPISGHTALYWYRQSLGQGLEFLIYFQGNSAPDKSGLPSDRFSAERTGGSVSTLTIQRTQQEDSAVYLCASSFTGGRFYNSPLHFGNGTRLTVT.

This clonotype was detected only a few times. CDR3 amino acids: CASSPRLAGRTDTQYF. Written as DNA, the CDR3 is TGTGCCAGCAGCCCAAGACTAGCGGGACGCACAGATACGCAGTATTTT. This chain links TRBV7-9 with TRBJ2-3, with 11 positions matching TRBD2. CDR3 length: 16 residues. CDR1 and CDR2 (germline): SEHNR, FQNEAQ (reference sequence). The V segment lost 5 bases and the J segment 1 base; nucleotides outside the gene matches: 5.

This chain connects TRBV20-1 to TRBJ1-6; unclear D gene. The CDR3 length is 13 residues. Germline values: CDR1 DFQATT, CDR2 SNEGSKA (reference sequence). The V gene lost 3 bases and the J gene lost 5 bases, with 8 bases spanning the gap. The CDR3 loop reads CSARQADNSPLHF. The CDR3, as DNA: TGCAGTGCTAGGCAGGCTGATAATTCACCCCTCCACTTT.

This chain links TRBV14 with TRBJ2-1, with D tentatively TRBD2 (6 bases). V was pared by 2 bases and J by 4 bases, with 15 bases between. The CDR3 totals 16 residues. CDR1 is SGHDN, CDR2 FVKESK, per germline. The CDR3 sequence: CASSQIKGSGYNEQFF. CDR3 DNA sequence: TGTGCCAGCAGCCAAATTAAAGGTAGCGGATACAATGAGCAGTTCTTC. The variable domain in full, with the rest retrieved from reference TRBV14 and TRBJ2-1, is EAGVTQFPSHSVIEKGQTVTLRCDPISGHDNLYWYRRVMGKEIKFLLHFVKESKQDESGMPNNRFLAERTGGTYSTLKVQPAELEDSGVYFCASSQIKGSGYNEQFFGPGTRLTVL.

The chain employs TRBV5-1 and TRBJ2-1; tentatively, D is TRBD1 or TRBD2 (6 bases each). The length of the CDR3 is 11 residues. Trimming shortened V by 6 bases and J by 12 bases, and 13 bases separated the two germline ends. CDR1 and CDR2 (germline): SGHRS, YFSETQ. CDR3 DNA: TGCGCCAGCACATCACAGGGAGGGCAGTTCTTC. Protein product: CASTSQGGQFF.

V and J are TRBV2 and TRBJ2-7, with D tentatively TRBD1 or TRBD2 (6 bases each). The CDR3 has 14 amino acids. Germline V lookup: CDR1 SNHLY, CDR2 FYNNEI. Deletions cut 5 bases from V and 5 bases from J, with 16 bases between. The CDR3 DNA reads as TGTGCCAGCAGTTGGACCGGGGGCGGCGACGAGCAGTACTTC. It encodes CASSWTGGGDEQYF.

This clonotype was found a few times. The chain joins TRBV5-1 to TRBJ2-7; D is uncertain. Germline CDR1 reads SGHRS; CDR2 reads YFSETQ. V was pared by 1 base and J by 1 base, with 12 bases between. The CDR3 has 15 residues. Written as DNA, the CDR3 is TGCGCCAGCAGCTTGAACTCAATATGGTCCTACGAGCAGTACTTC. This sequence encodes CASSLNSIWSYEQYF.

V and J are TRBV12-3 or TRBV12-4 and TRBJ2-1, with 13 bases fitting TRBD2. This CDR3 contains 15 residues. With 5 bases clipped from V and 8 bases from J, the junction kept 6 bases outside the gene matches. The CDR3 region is CASSADGLAGDEQFF. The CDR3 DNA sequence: TGTGCCAGCAGTGCGGACGGACTAGCGGGAGATGAGCAGTTCTTC.

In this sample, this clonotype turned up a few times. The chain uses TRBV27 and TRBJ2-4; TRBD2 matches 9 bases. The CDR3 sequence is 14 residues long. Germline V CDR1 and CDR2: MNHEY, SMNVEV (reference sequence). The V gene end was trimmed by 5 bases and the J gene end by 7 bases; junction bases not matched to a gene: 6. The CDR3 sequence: CASSPIAGVNIQYF. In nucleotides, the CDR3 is TGTGCCAGCAGTCCTATAGCGGGAGTGAACATTCAGTACTTC.

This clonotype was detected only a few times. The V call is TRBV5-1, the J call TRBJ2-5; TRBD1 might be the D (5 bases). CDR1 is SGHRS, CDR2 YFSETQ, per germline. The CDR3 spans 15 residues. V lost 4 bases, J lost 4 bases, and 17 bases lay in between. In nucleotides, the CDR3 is TGCGCCAGCAGCCTGGGGCCCACGAGGCGAGAGACCCAGTACTTC. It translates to CASSLGPTRRETQYF. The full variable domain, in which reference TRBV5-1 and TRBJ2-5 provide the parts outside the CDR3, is KAGVTQTPRYLIKTRGQQVTLSCSPISGHRSVSWYQQTPGQGLQFLFEYFSETQRNKGNFPGRFSGRQFSNSRSEMNVSTLELGDSALYLCASSLGPTRRETQYFGPGTRLLVL.

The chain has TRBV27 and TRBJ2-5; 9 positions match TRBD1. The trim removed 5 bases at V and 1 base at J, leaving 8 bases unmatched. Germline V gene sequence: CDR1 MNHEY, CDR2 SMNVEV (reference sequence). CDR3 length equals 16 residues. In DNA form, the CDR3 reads TGTGCCAGCAGTCAGCGACAGGGGGTAACCCAAGAGACCCAGTACTTC. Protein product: CASSQRQGVTQETQYF.

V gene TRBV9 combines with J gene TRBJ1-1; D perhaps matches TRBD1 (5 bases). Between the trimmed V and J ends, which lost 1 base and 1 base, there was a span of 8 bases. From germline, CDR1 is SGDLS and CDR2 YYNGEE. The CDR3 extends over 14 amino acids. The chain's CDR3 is CASSVLGGNTEAFF. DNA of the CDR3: TGTGCCAGCAGCGTATTGGGGGGGAACACTGAAGCTTTCTTT.

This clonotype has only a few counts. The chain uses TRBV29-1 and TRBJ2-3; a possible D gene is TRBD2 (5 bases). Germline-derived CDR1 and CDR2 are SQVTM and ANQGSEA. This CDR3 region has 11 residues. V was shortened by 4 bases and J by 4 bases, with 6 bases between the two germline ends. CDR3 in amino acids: CSVGTPDTQYF. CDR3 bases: TGCAGCGTTGGGACTCCAGATACGCAGTATTTT.

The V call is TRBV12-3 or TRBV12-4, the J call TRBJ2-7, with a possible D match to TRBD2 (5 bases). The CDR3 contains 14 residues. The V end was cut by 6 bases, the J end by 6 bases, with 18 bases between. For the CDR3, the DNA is TGTGCCAGCAGCCTTAGAGGACTCCTGGGCGAGCAGTACTTC. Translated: CASSLRGLLGEQYF.